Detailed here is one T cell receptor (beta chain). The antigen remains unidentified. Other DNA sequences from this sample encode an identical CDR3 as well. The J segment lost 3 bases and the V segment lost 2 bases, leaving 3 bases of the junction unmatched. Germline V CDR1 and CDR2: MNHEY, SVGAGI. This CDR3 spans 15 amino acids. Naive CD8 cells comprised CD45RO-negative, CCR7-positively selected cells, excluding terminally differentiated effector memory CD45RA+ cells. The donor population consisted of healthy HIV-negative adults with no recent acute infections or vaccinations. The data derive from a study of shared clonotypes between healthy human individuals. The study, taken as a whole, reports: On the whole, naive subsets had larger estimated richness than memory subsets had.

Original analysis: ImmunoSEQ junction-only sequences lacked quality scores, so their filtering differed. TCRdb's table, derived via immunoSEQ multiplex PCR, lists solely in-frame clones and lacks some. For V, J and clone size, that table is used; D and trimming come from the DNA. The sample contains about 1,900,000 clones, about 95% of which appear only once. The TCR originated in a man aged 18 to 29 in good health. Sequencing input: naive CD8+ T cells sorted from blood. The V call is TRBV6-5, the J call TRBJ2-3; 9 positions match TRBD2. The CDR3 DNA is TGTGCCAGCAGTTACGGGGCGGGAGGGACAGATACGCAGTATTTT. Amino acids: CASSYGAGGTDTQYF.